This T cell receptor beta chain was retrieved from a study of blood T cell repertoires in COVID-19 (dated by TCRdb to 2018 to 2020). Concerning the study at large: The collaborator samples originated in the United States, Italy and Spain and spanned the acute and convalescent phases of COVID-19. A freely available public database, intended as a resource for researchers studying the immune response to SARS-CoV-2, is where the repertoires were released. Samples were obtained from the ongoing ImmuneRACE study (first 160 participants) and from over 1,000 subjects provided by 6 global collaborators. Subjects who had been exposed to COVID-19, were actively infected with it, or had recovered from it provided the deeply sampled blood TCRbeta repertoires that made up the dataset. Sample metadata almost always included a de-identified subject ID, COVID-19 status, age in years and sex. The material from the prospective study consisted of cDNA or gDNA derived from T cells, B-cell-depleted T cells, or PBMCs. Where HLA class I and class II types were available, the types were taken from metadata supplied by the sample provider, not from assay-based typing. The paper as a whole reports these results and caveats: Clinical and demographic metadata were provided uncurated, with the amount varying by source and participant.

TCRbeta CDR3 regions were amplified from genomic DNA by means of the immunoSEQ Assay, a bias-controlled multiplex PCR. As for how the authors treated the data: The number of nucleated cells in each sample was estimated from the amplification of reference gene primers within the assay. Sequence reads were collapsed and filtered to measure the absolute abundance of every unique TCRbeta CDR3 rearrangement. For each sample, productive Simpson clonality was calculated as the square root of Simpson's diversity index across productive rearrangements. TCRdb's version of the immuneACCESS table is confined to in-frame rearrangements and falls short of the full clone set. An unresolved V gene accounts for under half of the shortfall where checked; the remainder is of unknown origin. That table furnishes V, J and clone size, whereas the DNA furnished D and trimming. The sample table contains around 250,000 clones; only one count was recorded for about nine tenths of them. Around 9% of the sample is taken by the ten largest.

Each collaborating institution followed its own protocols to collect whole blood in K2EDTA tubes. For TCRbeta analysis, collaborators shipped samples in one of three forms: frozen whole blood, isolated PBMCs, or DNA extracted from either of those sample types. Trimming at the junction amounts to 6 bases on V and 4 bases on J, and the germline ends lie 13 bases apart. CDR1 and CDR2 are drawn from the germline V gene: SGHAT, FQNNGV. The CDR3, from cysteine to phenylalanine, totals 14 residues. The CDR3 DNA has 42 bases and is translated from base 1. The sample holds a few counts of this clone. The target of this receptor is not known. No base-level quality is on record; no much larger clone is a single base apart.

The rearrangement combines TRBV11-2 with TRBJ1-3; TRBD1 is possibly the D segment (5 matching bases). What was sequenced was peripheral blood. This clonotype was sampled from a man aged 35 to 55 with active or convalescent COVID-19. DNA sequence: TGTGCCAGCAGTCTGGGGCGGAGCGGAAACACCATATATTTT. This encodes CASSLGRSGNTIYF.